These 4 T cell receptor beta chains originate from one sample sequenced in a study of T cells in Graves' hyperthyroidism and ophthalmopathy. Researchers amplified the TCR beta CDR3 regions from RNA transcripts. In the first-round RT-PCR of the TCR CDR3, the HTBI primer set was used. TCRdb re-analysed the multiplex PCR reads in MiXCR, keeping a single row per CDR3 protein. The sample lists a few hundred thousand distinct CDR3 sequences; more than 15% were seen once. Sequencing was carried out using blood. The receptors stem from a woman aged 40 to 50 with Graves' ophthalmopathy.

Ten or more counts support this clonotype. V is TRBV11-2 and J is TRBJ2-3; tentatively, D is TRBD1 (5 bases). The V gene's germline CDR1 is SGHAT and CDR2 FQNNGV. The ends were cut back, 4 bases at V and 5 bases at J, with 16 bases in the middle. The CDR3 spans 15 residues. DNA of the CDR3: TGTGCCAGCAGCTGGTCAGGGTCCTCCGAAGATACGCAGTATTTT. It translates to CASSWSGSSEDTQYF. Full variable domain (outside the CDR3, taken from reference TRBV11-2 and TRBJ2-3): EAGVAQSPRYKIIEKRQSVAFWCNPISGHATLYWYQQILGQGPKLLIQFQNNGVVDDSQLPKDRFSAERLKGVDSTLKIQPAKLEDSAVYLCASSWSGSSEDTQYFGPGTRLTVL.

This clonotype was recorded only once. The rearrangement links TRBV7-9 to TRBJ1-4; unclear D gene. Germline V gene data show CDR1 as SEHNR and CDR2 as FQNEAQ (reference sequence). V was clipped by 1 base and J by 4 bases, with 10 bases between them. This CDR3 has 15 amino acids. The chain's CDR3 is CASSLDGRLNEKLFF. Written as DNA, the CDR3 is TGTGCCAGCAGCTTAGACGGACGGCTTAATGAAAAACTGTTTTTT.

This clonotype has ten or more counts. J is TRBJ2-1 and V is TRBV28; perhaps TRBD2 as D (6 bases). From germline, CDR1 is MDHEN and CDR2 SYDVKM. This CDR3 contains 12 residues. The V gene lost 2 bases and the J gene lost 14 bases, with 13 bases spanning the gap. The CDR3 DNA reads TGTGCCAGCAGTTTAGATTCCACGGGAGAGTTCTTC. It is translated as CASSLDSTGEFF.

This sequence joins TRBV6-2 or TRBV6-3 and TRBJ2-7; 10 bases agree with TRBD1. V lost 6 bases and J lost 1; bases outside the gene matches: 9. Looked up from germline, CDR1 is MNHEY and CDR2 is SVGEGT. The CDR3 covers 16 residues. CDR3 bases: TGTGCCAGCAGATGGTCCGGGACAGGGGTTTCCTACGAGCAGTACTTC. This translates into CASRWSGTGVSYEQYF.